The clone carrying this T cell receptor beta chain came up once. Antigen unknown. TCRdb reanalysed the PCR reads using MiXCR and keeps one entry per CDR3 protein. The sample records some 25,000 distinct CDR3 sequences, 45% to 65% being singletons. The sample belongs to a study of vaccination and CD4 T cells after COVID-19. Overall study: Median draw time for post-COVID samples was more than 80 days post-diagnosis (range 35 to 161). Findings and limits, study-wide: Median numbers of SARS-CoV-2-reactive clonotypes increased from about 20 to 38 (not a significant change). In convalescent patients, 304 of 307 vaccine-specific clones were mono-reactive for SARS-CoV-2 spike.

This CDR3 comprises 16 residues. Trimming stripped 7 bases from V and 2 bases from J, with 20 bases between. Germline CDR1 and CDR2: MNHNS and SASEGT. This sequence originates from a human donor who had recovered from COVID-19. This chain uses TRBV6-1 with TRBJ2-5; D is possibly TRBD1 (5 bases). Sequencing was performed on CD4+ T cells from blood, taken before SARS-CoV-2 vaccination. Written as DNA, the CDR3 is TGTGCCAGCAACAGGACCCCCATGTCATATCAAGAGACCCAGTACTTC. Its protein is CASNRTPMSYQETQYF.